The clone carrying this T cell receptor (beta chain) was found once. Its antigen remains unknown. This specimen comes from a study of ipilimumab plus nivolumab after autologous stem cell transplantation. Regarding the study as a whole: TCR repertoire, Treg phenotype and gut microbiota reportedly support more study of this approach.

Through week 26, nivolumab 3 mg/kg IV was given weeks 1, 4, 7, 10, then biweekly. The method was immunoSEQ multiplex PCR; TCRdb's version includes in-frame clones alone and lacks a portion of them. The sample holds thousands of clones; roughly 79% are singletons and the top ten take approximately 16%. The germline gives CDR1 SGHRS, CDR2 YFSETQ. The J segment lost 5 bases and the V segment lost 1 base, leaving 4 bases of the junction unmatched. The CDR3 loop spans 16 amino acids. Source: PBMCs, taken in a trial of ipilimumab plus nivolumab as post-transplant consolidation. The receptor was derived from a male donor with multiple myeloma. The V call is TRBV5-1, the J call TRBJ2-2; 11 bases line up with TRBD1. The CDR3 DNA sequence: TGCGCCAGCAGCTTGAATTGGGACAGGGGGACCGGGGAGCTGTTTTTT. This sequence encodes CASSLNWDRGTGELFF.